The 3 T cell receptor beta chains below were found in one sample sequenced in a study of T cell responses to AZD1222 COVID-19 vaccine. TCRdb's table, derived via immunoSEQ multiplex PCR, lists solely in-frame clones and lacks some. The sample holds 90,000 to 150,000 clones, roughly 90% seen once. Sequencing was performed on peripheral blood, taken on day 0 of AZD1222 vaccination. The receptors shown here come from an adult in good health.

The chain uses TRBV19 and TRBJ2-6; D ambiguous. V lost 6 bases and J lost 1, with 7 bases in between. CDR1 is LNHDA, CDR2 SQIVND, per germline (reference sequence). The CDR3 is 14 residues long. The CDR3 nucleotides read TGTGCCAGTAGAGTTGGATCTGGGGCCAACGTCCTGACTTTC. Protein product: CASRVGSGANVLTF.

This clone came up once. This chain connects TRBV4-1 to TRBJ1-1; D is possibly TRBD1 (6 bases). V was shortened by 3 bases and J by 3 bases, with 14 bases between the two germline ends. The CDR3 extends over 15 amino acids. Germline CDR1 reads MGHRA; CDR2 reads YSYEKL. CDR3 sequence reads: CASSQNRAGDTEAFF. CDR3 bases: TGCGCCAGCAGCCAGAACAGGGCGGGGGACACTGAAGCTTTCTTT.

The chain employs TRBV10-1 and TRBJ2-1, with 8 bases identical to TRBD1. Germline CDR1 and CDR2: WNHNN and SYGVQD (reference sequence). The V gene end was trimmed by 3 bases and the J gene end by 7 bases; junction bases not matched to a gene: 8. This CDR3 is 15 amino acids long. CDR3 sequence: CASSDRGRRGNEQFF. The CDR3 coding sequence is TGCGCCAGCAGTGACAGGGGGCGTCGAGGTAATGAGCAGTTCTTC.